This T cell receptor beta chain was identified during a study of shared clonotypes between healthy human individuals. Germline V gene lookup returns CDR1 ENHRY and CDR2 SYGVKD. The CDR3 is 12 amino acids. The V end was cut by 10 bases, the J end by 4 bases, with 13 bases between. Study-wide results and caveats: Shared clonotypes: about 5% naive CD4, around 4% naive CD8, around 2.2% memory CD4, around 0.4% memory CD8.

CD45RA+ naive and CD45RA-negative memory subsets were separated from CD4+ cells. Here immunoSEQ multiplex PCR was the method, and the copy in TCRdb shows in-frame clones only, minus some. This sample has a few million clones, with over 85% found just once. Of note for this clone: Its specificity is not known.

The specimen sequenced was naive CD4+ T cells sorted from blood. The subset is: CD45RA+ positively selected. The sequence derives from a man between 18 and 29 years old in good health. The rearrangement joins TRBV10-3 to TRBJ2-5; perhaps TRBD1 as D (5 bases). DNA for the CDR3: TGTGCCAGCTCGGACATCGGAGAGACCCAGTACTTC. Protein sequence: CASSDIGETQYF.